This T cell receptor (beta chain) is drawn from a study of Ad26.COV2.S vaccination and SARS-CoV-2 variants. Overall study findings and caveats: Total T cell responses were possibly underestimated by TCR breadth and depth analyses.

Method: immunoSEQ multiplex PCR; TCRdb's copy keeps in-frame clones and lacks some. The data contain roughly 320,000 clones, 86% of them seen just once; the ten biggest clones take up more than 1.5%. Regarding this clone: Antigen unknown.

CDR1 and CDR2 (germline): SGDLS, YYNGEE. The CDR3 is 14 residues long. The V gene lost 0 bases and the J gene lost 6 bases, with 7 bases spanning the gap. Treatment indicated: 19 received Ad26.COV2.S at low or high dose, single or two shots; about 5 received placebo; per-sample allocation not given. Day 63 following the first vaccine or placebo injection was when the samples were taken. The source was peripheral blood, collected in a trial of Ad26.COV2.S vaccine versus placebo. The gene calls are TRBV9 and TRBJ1-6; weak D call: TRBD1 (6 bases). The receptor comes from a person between 18 and 60 years old who received the Ad26.COV2.S COVID-19 vaccine or a placebo. CDR3 protein: CASSVEGGNSPLHF. The CDR3 region has the DNA TGTGCCAGCAGCGTAGAGGGGGGTAATTCACCCCTCCACTTT.